The entry below describes one TCR beta chain. Its recognized antigen is unknown. No per-base quality is available; no much larger clone lies one base away. CDR1 ENHRY and CDR2 SYGVKD were looked up in the germline V gene. There are 12 amino acids in the CDR3, from cysteine to phenylalanine inclusive. The only DNA kept is the CDR3, 36 bases in frame from the first base. V loses 5 bases at its end and J loses 6 bases; junction bases beyond the gene matches: 0. These data come from a study of technical replicates of blood from a few donors (dated by TCRdb to 2017 to 2019). Receptor libraries were prepared by the immunoSEQ multiplex PCR assay. In TCRdb, the immuneACCESS table is reduced to in-frame sequences with V and J assigned. These tables do not hold every clone; where another copy was compared, an unresolved V gene accounts for under half, and the others remain unexplained. This sample comprises 99,000 or so clones, roughly 96% of them detected only once. The ten most abundant clones make up around 0.21% of the sample.

The sample comprised T cells isolated from PBMCs. The chain is encoded by TRBV10-3 joined to TRBJ2-2; 7 central nucleotides agree with TRBD1. This clonotype was obtained from a human donor in good health. The nucleotide sequence reads TGTGCCATCAGTCAGGGGGCCGGGGAGCTGTTTTTT. This sequence encodes CAISQGAGELFF.